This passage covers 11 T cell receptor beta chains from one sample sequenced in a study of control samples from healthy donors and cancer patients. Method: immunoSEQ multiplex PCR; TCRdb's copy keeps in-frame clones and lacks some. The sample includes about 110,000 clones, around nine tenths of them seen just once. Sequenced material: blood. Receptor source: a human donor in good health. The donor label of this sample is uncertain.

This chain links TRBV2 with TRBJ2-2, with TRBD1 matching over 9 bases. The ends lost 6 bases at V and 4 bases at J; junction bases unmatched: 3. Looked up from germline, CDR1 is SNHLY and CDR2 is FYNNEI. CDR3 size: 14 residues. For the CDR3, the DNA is TGTGCCAGCAGGGGACAGGGTGTCACCGGGGAGCTGTTTTTT. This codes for CASRGQGVTGELFF. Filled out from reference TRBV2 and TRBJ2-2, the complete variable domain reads EPEVTQTPSHQVTQMGQEVILRCVPISNHLYFYWYRQILGQKVEFLVSFYNNEISEKSEIFDDQFSVERPDGSNFTLKIRSTKLEDSAMYFCASRGQGVTGELFFGEGSRLTVL.

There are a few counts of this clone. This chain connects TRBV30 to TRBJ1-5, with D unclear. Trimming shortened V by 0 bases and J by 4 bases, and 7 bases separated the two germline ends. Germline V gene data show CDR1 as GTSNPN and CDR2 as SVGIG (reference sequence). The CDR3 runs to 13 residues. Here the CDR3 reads CAWSVHGNQPQHF. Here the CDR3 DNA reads TGTGCCTGGAGTGTACATGGGAATCAGCCCCAGCATTTT. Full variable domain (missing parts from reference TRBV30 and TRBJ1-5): SQTIHQWPATLVQPVGSPLSLECTVEGTSNPNLYWYRQAAGRGLQLLFYSVGIGQISSEVPQNLSASRPQDRQFILSSKKLLLSDSGFYLCAWSVHGNQPQHFGDGTRLSIL.

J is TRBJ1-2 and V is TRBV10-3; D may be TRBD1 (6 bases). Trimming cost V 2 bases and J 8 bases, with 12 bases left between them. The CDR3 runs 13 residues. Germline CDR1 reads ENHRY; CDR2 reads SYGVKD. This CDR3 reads CAISEDGTRGYTF. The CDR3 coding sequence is TGTGCCATCAGTGAGGACGGGACACGGGGCTACACCTTC.

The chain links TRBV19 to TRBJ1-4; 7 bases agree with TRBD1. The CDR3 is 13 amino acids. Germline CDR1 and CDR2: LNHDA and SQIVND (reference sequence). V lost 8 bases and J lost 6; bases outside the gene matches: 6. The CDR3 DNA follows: TGTGCCAGTTCGACAGGGCGCTATGAAAAACTGTTTTTT. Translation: CASSTGRYEKLFF.

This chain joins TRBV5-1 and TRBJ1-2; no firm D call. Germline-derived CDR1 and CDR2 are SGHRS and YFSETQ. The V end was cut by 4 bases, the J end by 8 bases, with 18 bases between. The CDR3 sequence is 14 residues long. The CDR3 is CASSPRPGAEGYTF. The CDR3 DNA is TGCGCCAGCAGCCCAAGACCGGGAGCCGAGGGCTACACCTTC.

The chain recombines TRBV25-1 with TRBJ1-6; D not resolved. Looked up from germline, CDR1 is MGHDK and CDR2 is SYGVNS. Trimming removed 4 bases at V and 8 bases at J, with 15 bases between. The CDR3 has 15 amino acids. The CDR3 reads CASSVPVYRHSPLHF. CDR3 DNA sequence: TGTGCCAGCAGTGTGCCAGTGTATAGGCATTCACCCCTCCACTTT.

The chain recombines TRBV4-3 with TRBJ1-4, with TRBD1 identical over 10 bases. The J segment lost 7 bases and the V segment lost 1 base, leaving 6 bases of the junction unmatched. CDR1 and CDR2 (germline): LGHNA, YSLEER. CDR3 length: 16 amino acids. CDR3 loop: CASSQVRDRGCEKLFF. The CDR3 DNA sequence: TGCGCCAGCAGCCAAGTTAGGGACAGGGGTTGTGAAAAACTGTTTTTT.

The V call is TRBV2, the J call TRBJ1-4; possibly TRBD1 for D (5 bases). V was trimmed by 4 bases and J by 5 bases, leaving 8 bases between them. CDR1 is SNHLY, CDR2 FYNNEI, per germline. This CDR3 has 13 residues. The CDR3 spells CASSGGANEKLFF. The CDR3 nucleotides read TGTGCCAGCAGTGGAGGGGCCAATGAAAAACTGTTTTTT. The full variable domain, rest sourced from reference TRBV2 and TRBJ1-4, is EPEVTQTPSHQVTQMGQEVILRCVPISNHLYFYWYRQILGQKVEFLVSFYNNEISEKSEIFDDQFSVERPDGSNFTLKIRSTKLEDSAMYFCASSGGANEKLFFGSGTQLSVL.

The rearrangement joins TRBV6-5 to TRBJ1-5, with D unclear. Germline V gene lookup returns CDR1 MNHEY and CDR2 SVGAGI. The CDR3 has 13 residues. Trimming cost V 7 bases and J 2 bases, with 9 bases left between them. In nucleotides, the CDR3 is TGTGCCAGCAACGGCGCGGGCAATCAGCCCCAGCATTTT. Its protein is CASNGAGNQPQHF.

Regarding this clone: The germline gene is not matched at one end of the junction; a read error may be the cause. CDR3 sequence (DNA): TGTGCCAGCAGTTTAAACGGACAGGGACTTTCTTTC. As protein: CASSLNGQGLSF. The chain combines TRBV27 with TRBJ1-2, with 8 bases aligning to TRBD1. The CDR3 spans 12 residues. Germline V CDR1 and CDR2: MNHEY, SMNVEV (reference sequence).

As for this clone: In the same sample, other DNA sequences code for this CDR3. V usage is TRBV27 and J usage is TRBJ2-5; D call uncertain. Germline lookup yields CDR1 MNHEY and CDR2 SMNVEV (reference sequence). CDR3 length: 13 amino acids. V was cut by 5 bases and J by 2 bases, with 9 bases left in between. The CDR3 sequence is CASSSRNQETQYF. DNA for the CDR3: TGTGCCAGCAGTAGCCGGAATCAAGAGACCCAGTACTTC.